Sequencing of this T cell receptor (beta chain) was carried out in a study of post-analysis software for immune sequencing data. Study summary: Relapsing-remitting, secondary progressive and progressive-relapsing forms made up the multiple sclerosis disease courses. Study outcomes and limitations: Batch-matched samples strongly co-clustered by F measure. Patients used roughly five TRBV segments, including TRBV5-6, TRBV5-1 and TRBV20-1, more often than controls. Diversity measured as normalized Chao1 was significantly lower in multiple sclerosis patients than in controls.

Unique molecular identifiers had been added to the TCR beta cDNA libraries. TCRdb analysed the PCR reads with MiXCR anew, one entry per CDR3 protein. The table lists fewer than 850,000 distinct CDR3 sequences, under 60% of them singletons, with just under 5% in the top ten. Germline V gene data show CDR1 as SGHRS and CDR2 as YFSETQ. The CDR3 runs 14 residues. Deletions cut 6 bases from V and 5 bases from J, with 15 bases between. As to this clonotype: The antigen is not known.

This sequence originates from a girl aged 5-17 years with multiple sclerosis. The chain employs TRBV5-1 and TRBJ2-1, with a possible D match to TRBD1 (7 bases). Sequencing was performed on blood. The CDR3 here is CASNPGGRDNEQFF. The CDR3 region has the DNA TGCGCCAGCAACCCAGGGGGGCGGGACAATGAGCAGTTCTTC.